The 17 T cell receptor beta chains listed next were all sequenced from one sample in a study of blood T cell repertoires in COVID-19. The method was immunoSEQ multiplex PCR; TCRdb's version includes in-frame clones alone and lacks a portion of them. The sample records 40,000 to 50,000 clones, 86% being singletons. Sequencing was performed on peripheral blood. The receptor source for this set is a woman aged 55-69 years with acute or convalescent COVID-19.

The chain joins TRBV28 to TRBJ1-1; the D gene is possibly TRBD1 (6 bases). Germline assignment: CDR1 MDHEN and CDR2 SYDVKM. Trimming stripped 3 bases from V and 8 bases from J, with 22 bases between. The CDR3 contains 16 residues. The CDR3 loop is CASSFLFAGASSEAFF. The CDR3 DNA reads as TGTGCCAGCAGTTTCCTTTTCGCGGGGGCGTCCAGCGAAGCTTTCTTT. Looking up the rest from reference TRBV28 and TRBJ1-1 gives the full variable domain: DVKVTQSSRYLVKRTGEKVFLECVQDMDHENMFWYRQDPGLGLRLIYFSYDVKMKEKGDIPEGYSVSREKKERFSLILESASTNQTSMYLCASSFLFAGASSEAFFGQGTRLTVV.

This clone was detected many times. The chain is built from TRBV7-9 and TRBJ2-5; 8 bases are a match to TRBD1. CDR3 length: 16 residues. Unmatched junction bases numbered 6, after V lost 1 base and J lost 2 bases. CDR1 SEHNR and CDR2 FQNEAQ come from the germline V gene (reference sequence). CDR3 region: CASSLGTGWGQETQYF. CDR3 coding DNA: TGTGCCAGCAGCTTAGGGACAGGGTGGGGACAAGAGACCCAGTACTTC.

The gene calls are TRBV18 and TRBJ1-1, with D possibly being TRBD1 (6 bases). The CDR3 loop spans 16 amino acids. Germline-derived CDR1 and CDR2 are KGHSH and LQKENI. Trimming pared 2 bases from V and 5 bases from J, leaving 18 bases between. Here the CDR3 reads CASSPELRGARTEAFF. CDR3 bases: TGTGCCAGCTCACCAGAGCTACGGGGGGCGCGAACTGAAGCTTTCTTT.

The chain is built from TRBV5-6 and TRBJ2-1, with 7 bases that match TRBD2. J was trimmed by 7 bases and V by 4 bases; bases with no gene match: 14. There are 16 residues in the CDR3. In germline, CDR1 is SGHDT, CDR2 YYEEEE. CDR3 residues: CASSTVALLARNEQFF. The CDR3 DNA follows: TGTGCCAGCAGCACCGTCGCCTTACTAGCGAGAAATGAGCAGTTCTTC.

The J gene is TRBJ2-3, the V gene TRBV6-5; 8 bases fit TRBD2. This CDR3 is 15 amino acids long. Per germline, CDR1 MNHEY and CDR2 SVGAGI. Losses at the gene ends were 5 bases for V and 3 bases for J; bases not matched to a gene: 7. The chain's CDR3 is CASSPRGGGTDTQYF. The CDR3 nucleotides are TGTGCCAGCAGTCCACGGGGCGGGGGGACAGATACGCAGTATTTT.

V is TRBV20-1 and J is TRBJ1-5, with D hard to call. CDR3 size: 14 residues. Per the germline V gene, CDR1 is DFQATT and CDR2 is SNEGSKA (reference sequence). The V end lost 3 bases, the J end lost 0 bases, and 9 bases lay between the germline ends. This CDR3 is CSASDGSSNQPQHF. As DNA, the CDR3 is TGCAGTGCTAGTGACGGGTCTAGCAATCAGCCCCAGCATTTT.

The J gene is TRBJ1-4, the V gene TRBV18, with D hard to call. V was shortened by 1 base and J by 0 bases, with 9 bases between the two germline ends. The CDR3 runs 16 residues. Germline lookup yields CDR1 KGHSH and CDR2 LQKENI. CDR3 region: CASSPLDSATNEKLFF. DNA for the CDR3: TGTGCCAGCTCACCACTGGACTCCGCAACTAATGAAAAACTGTTTTTT.

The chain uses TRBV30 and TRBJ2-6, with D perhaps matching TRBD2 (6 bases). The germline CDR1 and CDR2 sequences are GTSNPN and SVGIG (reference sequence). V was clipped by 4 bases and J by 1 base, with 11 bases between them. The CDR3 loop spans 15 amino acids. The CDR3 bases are TGTGCCTGGACCACCCGGGGGTCTGGGGCCAACGTCCTGACTTTC. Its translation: CAWTTRGSGANVLTF. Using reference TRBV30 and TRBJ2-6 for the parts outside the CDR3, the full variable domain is SQTIHQWPATLVQPVGSPLSLECTVEGTSNPNLYWYRQAAGRGLQLLFYSVGIGQISSEVPQNLSASRPQDRQFILSSKKLLLSDSGFYLCAWTTRGSGANVLTFGAGSRLTVL.

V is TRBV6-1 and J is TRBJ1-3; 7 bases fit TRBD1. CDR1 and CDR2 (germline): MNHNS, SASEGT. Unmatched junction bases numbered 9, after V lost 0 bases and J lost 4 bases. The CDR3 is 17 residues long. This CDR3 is CASSEAPATGYGNTIYF. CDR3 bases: TGTGCCAGCAGTGAAGCGCCAGCGACAGGGTACGGAAACACCATATATTTT.

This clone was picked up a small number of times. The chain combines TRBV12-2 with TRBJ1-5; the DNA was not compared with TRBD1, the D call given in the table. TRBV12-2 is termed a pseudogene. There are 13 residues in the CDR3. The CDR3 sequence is CASRFRAPQPQHF. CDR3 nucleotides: TGTGCAAGTCGCTTCAGGGCGCCTCAGCCCCAGCATTTT.

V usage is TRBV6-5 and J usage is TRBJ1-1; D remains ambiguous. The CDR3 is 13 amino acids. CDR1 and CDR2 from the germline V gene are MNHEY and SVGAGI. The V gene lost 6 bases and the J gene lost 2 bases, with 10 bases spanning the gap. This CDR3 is CASSLRKNTEAFF. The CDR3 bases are TGTGCCAGCAGCCTGCGGAAAAACACTGAAGCTTTCTTT.

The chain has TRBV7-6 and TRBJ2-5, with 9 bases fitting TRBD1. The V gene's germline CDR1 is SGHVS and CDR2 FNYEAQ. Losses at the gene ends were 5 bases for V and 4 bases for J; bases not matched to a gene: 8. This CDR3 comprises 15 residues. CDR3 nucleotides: TGTGCCAGCAGCCGAAGAGGGGACAGGGCAGAGACCCAGTACTTC. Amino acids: CASSRRGDRAETQYF.

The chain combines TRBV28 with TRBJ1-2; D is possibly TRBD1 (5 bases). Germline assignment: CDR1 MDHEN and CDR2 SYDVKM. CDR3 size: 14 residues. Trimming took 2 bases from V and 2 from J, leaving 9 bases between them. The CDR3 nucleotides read TGTGCCAGCAGTTTAAACAGGAGAAACTATGGCTACACCTTC. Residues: CASSLNRRNYGYTF.

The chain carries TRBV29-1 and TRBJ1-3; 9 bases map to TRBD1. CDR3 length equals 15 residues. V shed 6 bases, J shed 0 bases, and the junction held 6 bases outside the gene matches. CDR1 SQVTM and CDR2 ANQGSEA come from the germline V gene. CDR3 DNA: TGCAGCGTGAGGACAGGGGCGACCTCTGGAAACACCATATATTTT. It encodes CSVRTGATSGNTIYF.

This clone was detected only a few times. CDR3 sequence reads: CASSQASGGIGVTFNQPQHF. CDR3 DNA: TGTGCCAGCAGCCAAGCCTCCGGAGGGATAGGAGTTACCTTCAATCAGCCCCAGCATTTT. The chain is built from TRBV4-2 and TRBJ1-5, with D uncertain. CDR1 and CDR2 (germline): LGHNA, YNFKEQ. The CDR3 has 20 amino acids. V was cut by 1 base and J by 3 bases, with 25 bases left in between.

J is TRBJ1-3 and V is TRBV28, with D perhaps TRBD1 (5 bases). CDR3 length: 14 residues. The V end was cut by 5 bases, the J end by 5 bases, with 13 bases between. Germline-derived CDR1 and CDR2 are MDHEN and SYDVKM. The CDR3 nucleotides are TGTGCCAGCAGTCCACAGGTTAAGAGAAACACCATATATTTT. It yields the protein CASSPQVKRNTIYF.

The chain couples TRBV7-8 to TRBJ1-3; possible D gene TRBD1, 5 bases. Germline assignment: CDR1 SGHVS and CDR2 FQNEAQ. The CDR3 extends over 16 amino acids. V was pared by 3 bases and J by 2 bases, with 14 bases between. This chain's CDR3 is CASSFAGGAAGNTIYF. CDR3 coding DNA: TGTGCCAGCAGCTTCGCGGGAGGGGCCGCTGGAAACACCATATATTTT.